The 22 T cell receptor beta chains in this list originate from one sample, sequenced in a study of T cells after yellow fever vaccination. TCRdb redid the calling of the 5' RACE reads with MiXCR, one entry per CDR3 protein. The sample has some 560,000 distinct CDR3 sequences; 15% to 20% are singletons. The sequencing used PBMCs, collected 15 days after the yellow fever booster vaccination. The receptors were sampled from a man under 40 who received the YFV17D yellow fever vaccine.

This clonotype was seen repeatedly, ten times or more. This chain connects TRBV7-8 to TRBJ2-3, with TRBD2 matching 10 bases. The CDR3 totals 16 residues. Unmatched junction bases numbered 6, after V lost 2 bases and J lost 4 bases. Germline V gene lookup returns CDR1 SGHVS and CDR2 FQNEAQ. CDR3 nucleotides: TGTGCCAGCAGCTTATCTAGCGGGAGTGGGGCAGATACGCAGTATTTT. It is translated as CASSLSSGSGADTQYF.

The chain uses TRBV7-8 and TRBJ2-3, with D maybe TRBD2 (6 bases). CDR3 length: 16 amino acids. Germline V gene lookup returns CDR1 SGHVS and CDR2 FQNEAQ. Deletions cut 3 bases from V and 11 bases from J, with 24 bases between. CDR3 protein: CASSFHRDPGGGKQYF. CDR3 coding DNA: TGTGCCAGCAGCTTTCACCGGGACCCCGGAGGAGGGAAGCAGTATTTT.

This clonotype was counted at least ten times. CDR3 DNA: TGTGCCTGGATGGGATCCACAGAGACCCAGTACTTC. This sequence encodes CAWMGSTETQYF. This chain joins TRBV30 and TRBJ2-5; unclear D gene. Germline CDR1 is GTSNPN and CDR2 is SVGIG (reference sequence). V was trimmed by 4 bases and J by 4 bases, leaving 10 bases between them. The CDR3 contains 12 residues.

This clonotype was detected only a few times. This chain's CDR3 is CASTHQGADNQPQHF. For the CDR3, the DNA is TGTGCCAGCACTCATCAGGGGGCGGACAATCAGCCCCAGCATTTT. The chain couples TRBV2 to TRBJ1-5, with 8 bases that match TRBD1. Losses at the gene ends were 7 bases for V and 3 bases for J; bases not matched to a gene: 8. CDR3 length equals 15 residues. The V gene's germline CDR1 is SNHLY and CDR2 FYNNEI.

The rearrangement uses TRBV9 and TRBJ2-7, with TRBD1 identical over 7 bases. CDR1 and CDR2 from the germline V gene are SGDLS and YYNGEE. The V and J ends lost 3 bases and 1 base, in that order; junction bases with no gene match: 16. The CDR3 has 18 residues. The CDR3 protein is CASSAGDRNPLLSYEQYF. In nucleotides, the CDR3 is TGTGCCAGCAGCGCAGGGGACAGAAACCCTTTACTATCCTACGAGCAGTACTTC.

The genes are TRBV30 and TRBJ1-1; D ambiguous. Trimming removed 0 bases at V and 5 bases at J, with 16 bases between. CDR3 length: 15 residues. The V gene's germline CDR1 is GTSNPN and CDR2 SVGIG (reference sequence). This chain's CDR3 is CAWSVAPLGGTEAFF. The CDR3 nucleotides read TGTGCCTGGAGTGTAGCCCCGCTGGGAGGAACTGAAGCTTTCTTT.

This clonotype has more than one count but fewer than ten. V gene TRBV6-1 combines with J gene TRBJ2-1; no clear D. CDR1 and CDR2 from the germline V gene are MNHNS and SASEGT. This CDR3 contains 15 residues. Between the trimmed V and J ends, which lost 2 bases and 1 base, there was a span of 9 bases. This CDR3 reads CASSEQQRSYNEQFF. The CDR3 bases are TGTGCCAGCAGTGAACAACAGAGATCCTACAATGAGCAGTTCTTC.

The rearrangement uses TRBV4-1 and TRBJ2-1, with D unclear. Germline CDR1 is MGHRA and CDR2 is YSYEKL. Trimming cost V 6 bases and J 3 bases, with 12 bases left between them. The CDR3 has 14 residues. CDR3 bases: TGCGCCAGCAGTAGGGCAGTGGACTACAATGAGCAGTTCTTC. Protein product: CASSRAVDYNEQFF.

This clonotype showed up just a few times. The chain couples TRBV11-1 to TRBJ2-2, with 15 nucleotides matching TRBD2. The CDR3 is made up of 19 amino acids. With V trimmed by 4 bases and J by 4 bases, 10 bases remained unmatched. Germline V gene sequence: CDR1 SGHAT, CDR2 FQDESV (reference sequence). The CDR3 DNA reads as TGTGCCAGCAGCTACGTGGGACTAGCGGGAGGTACAGGCACCGGGGAGCTGTTTTTT. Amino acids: CASSYVGLAGGTGTGELFF.

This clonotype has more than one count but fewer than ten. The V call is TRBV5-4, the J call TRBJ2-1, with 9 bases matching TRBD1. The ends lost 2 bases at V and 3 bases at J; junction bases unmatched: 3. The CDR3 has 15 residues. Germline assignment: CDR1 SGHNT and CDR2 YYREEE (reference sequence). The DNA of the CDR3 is TGTGCCAGCAGCTTCCGGGACAGGGTCTACAATGAGCAGTTCTTC. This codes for CASSFRDRVYNEQFF.

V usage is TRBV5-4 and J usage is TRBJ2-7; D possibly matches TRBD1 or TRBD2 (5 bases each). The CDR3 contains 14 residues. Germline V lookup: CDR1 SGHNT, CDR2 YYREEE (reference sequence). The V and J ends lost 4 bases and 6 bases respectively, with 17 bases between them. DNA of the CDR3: TGTGCCAGCAGCCACGGGACGGCTACGGGCGAGCAGTACTTC. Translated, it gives CASSHGTATGEQYF.

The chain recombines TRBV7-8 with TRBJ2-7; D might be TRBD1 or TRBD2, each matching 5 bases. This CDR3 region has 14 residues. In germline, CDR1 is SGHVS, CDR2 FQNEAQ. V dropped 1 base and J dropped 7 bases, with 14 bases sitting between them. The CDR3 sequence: CASSLGDPSREQYF. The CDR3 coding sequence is TGTGCCAGCAGCTTAGGGGACCCCTCGAGGGAGCAGTACTTC.

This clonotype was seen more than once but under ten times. The DNA of the CDR3 is TGTGCCAGCAGCGTAGCTGGGGGGCTGGGTGAGACCCAGTACTTC. Residues: CASSVAGGLGETQYF. This chain links TRBV9 with TRBJ2-5; D possibly matches TRBD1 or TRBD2 (6 bases each). The V end lost 0 bases, the J end lost 5 bases, and 14 bases lay between the germline ends. This CDR3 region has 15 residues. In germline, CDR1 is SGDLS, CDR2 YYNGEE.

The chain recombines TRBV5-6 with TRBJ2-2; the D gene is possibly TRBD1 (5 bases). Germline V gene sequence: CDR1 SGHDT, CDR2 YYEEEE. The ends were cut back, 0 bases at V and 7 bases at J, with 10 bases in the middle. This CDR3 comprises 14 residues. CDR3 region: CASSLAQVNGELFF. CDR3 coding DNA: TGTGCCAGCAGCTTGGCACAGGTTAACGGGGAGCTGTTTTTT.

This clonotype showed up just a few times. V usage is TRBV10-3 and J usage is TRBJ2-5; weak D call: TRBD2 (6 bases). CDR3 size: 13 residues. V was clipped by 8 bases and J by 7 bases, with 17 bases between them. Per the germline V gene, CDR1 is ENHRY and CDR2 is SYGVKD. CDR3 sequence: CAISPGESGTQYF. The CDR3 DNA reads TGTGCCATCTCCCCGGGGGAGAGTGGGACCCAGTACTTC.

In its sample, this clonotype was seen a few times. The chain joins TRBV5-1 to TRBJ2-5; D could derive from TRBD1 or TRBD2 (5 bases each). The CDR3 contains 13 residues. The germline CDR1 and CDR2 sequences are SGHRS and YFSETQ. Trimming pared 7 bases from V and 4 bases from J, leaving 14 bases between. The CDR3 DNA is TGCGCCAGCGGCTCCGGGACCTTAGAGACCCAGTACTTC. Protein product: CASGSGTLETQYF.

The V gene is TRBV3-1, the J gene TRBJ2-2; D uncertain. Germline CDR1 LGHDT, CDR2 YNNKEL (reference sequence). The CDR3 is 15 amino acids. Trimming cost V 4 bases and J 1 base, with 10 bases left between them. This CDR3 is CASSPPGMNTGELFF. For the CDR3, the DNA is TGTGCCAGCAGCCCCCCCGGTATGAACACCGGGGAGCTGTTTTTT.

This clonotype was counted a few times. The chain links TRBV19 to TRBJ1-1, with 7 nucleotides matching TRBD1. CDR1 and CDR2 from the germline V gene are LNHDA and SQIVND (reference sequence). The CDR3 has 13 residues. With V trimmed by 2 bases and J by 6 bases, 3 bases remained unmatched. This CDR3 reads CASSIRDRSEAFF. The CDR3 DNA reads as TGTGCCAGTAGTATAAGGGACAGATCTGAAGCTTTCTTT.

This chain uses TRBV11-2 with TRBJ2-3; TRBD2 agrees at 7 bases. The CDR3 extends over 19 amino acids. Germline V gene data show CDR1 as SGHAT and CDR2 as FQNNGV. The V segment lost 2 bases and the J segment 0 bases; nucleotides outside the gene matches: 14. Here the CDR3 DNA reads TGTGCCAGCAGCTTAAGTTACCTCGCCGGACTAGGAAGCACAGATACGCAGTATTTT. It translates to CASSLSYLAGLGSTDTQYF.

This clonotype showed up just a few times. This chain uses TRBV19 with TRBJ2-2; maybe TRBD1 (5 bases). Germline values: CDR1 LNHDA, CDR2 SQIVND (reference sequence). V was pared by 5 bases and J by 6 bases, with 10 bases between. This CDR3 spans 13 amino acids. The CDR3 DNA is TGTGCCAGTAGTGGGGCCGGACCCGGGGAGCTGTTTTTT. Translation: CASSGAGPGELFF.

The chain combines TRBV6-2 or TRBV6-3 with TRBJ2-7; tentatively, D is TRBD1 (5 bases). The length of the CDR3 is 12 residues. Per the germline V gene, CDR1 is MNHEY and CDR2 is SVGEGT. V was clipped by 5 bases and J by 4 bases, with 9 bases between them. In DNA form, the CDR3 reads TGTGCCAGCAGTAACGACAGATACGAGCAGTACTTC. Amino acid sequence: CASSNDRYEQYF.

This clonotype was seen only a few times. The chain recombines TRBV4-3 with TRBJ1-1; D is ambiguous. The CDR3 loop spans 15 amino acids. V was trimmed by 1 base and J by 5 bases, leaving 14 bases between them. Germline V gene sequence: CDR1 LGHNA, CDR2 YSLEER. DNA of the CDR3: TGCGCCAGCAGCCAAGGCTTGGGGTTAGGTACTGAAGCTTTCTTT. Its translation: CASSQGLGLGTEAFF.